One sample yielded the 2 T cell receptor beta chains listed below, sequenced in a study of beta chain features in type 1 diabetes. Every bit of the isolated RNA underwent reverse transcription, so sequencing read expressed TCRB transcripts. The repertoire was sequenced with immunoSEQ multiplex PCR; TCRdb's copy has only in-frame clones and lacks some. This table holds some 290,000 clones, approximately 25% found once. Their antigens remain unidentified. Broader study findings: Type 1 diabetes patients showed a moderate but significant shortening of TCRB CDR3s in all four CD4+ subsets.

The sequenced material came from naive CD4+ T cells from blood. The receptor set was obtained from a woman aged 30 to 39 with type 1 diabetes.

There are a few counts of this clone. CDR3: CASRLAGGETQYF. For the CDR3, the DNA is TGTGCCAGCAGACTAGCGGGAGGAGAGACCCAGTACTTC. This sequence joins TRBV6-6 and TRBJ2-5; TRBD2 matches at 12 bases. Trimming took 6 bases from V and 4 from J; bases not matched to a gene: 0. The CDR3 loop spans 13 amino acids. CDR1 and CDR2 from the germline V gene are MNHNY and SVGAGI (reference sequence).

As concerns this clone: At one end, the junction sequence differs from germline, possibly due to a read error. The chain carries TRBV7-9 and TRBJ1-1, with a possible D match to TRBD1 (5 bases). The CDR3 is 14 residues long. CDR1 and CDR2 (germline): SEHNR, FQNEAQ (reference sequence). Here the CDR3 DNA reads TGTGCCAGCAGCTTAGTTTTCCAGGGCCTTACCCCCCTCTTT. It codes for CASSLVFQGLTPLF.